The source of this T cell receptor beta chain is a study of CD8+ T cells in alopecia areata. The overall study: Administration of oral tofacitinib to treated patients was at 5 to 10 mg twice daily. General study findings and limits: Since there was just one nonresponder, nobody can yet say how baseline CD8+ expansion ties to response. Scalp clonality and expanded CD8+ clones among the top 100 showed significant decreases with tofacitinib.

Extracted from the samples, RNA was reverse transcribed into cDNA to serve as the sequencing template. Data came from immunoSEQ multiplex PCR; TCRdb stores just in-frame clones and leaves some out. The data contain around 97,000 clones, just over 85% of them singletons. Worth noting for this clone: Antigen specificity is unknown.

The sample's treatment: oral pan-JAK inhibitor, 5-10 mg twice daily. Lesional scalp punch biopsies and peripheral blood came from alopecia areata patients. This receptor was identified in a human donor with alopecia areata. Here the sequenced sample was CD8+ T cells sorted from blood, taken between weeks 30 and 35, from a patient treated with tofacitinib.

The CDR3 DNA is TGCAGCGTTGAAGGCGACCTGGGTTCTGGGGCCAACGTCCTGACTTTC. Amino acids: CSVEGDLGSGANVLTF. The rearrangement uses TRBV29-1 and TRBJ2-6; D unresolved. The germline CDR1 and CDR2 sequences are SQVTM and ANQGSEA. Trimming took off 1 base at V and 1 base at J, with 11 bases between the two ends. The CDR3 contains 16 residues.